This entry lists 23 T cell receptor beta chains sequenced from one sample in a study of Ad26.COV2.S vaccination and SARS-CoV-2 variants. The protocol was immunoSEQ multiplex PCR, while the TCRdb copy is restricted to in-frame clones and leaves out a portion. The repertoire holds more than 300,000 clones, with 80% to 90% as singletons. Treatment in this sample: roughly 20 received Ad26.COV2.S at low or high dose, single or two shots; 5 received placebo; per-sample allocation not given. At day 63 after the first vaccine or placebo injection, samples were drawn. Sequences were derived from peripheral blood, sampled in a trial of Ad26.COV2.S vaccine versus placebo. These receptors were obtained from a person between 18 and 65 years old who received the Ad26.COV2.S COVID-19 vaccine or a placebo.

DNA for the CDR3: TGTGCCAGCAGCTTTAATGGACTTCACACAGATACGCAGTATTTT. It codes for CASSFNGLHTDTQYF. The chain carries TRBV11-2 and TRBJ2-3; TRBD2 is a possible D gene (5 bases). V lost 3 bases and J lost 2, with 12 bases in between. In germline, CDR1 is SGHAT, CDR2 FQNNGV. This CDR3 is built from 15 residues.

The chain has TRBV10-2 and TRBJ2-3; D remains unclear. This CDR3 has 14 residues. CDR1 is WSHSY, CDR2 SAAADI, per germline. Trimming shortened V by 5 bases and J by 1 base, and 10 bases separated the two germline ends. CDR3 nucleotide sequence: TGCGCCAGCAGTCACCCGACACGCACAGATACGCAGTATTTT. It yields the protein CASSHPTRTDTQYF.

The rearrangement links TRBV5-4 to TRBJ1-4; 7 bases map to TRBD1. V dropped 1 base and J dropped 8; count of bases not matched to a gene: 8. The CDR3 loop spans 15 amino acids. Germline V gives CDR1 SGHNT, CDR2 YYREEE (reference sequence). This CDR3 is CASSLMARGGEKLFF. The CDR3 nucleotides read TGTGCCAGCAGCTTGATGGCCAGGGGGGGAGAAAAACTGTTTTTT.

This chain uses TRBV5-5 with TRBJ2-1; no clear D. The germline V gene encodes CDR1 SGHKS and CDR2 YYEKEE (reference sequence). The CDR3 extends over 12 amino acids. Trimming removed 0 bases from V and 8 bases from J, with 6 bases in between. CDR3 in DNA: TGTGCCAGCAGCTTGGAGTGGGATGAGCAGTTCTTC. It encodes CASSLEWDEQFF.

J is TRBJ1-1 and V is TRBV28, with TRBD1 matching over 9 bases. J was trimmed by 4 bases and V by 5 bases; bases with no gene match: 8. This CDR3 region has 15 residues. The V gene's germline CDR1 is MDHEN and CDR2 SYDVKM. In nucleotides, the CDR3 is TGTGCCAGCAGTGCGTCACAGGGGGCAGGCACTGAAGCTTTCTTT. This codes for CASSASQGAGTEAFF.

The chain is built from TRBV13 and TRBJ2-1; 7 bases align to TRBD1. The CDR3 contains 15 residues. V dropped 4 bases and J dropped 7; count of bases not matched to a gene: 10. CDR1 is PRHDT, CDR2 FYEKMQ, per germline (reference sequence). CDR3 loop: CASSSSDRSSNEQFF. The CDR3 region has the DNA TGTGCCAGCAGCTCATCGGACAGGTCATCAAATGAGCAGTTCTTC.

The chain joins TRBV4-2 to TRBJ2-2, with no clear D. CDR3 size: 14 residues. With 0 bases removed from V and 5 bases from J, the gap between germline ends came to 7 bases. Germline values: CDR1 LGHNA, CDR2 YNFKEQ. CDR3 sequence: CASSQDPRTGELFF. The CDR3 DNA follows: TGTGCCAGCAGCCAAGACCCCCGGACCGGGGAGCTGTTTTTT.

V is TRBV12-3 or TRBV12-4 and J is TRBJ2-7; D uncertain. V was trimmed by 5 bases and J by 5 bases, leaving 13 bases between them. The CDR3 contains 13 residues. CDR3 sequence reads: CASSLSGSNEQYF. CDR3 sequence (DNA): TGTGCCAGCAGTCTCAGTGGATCGAACGAGCAGTACTTC.

The V call is TRBV28, the J call TRBJ1-1; D gene ambiguous. This CDR3 has 13 residues. Germline V gives CDR1 MDHEN, CDR2 SYDVKM. The germline V and J ends were trimmed by 5 bases and 2 bases, with 9 bases remaining between them. The CDR3 reads CASSRDKNTEAFF. CDR3 DNA sequence: TGTGCCAGCAGTAGAGACAAAAACACTGAAGCTTTCTTT.

The table lists this clone with a count of one. The rearrangement uses TRBV9 and TRBJ2-7; D is perhaps TRBD2 (7 bases). V lost 1 base and J lost 4, with 15 bases in between. The CDR3 runs 15 residues. CDR1 is SGDLS and CDR2 is YYNGEE in the germline V gene. CDR3 in amino acids: CASSVLPGGGYEQYF. DNA for the CDR3: TGTGCCAGCAGCGTATTACCGGGGGGCGGGTACGAGCAGTACTTC. The full variable domain, rest sourced from reference TRBV9 and TRBJ2-7, is DSGVTQTPKHLITATGQRVTLRCSPRSGDLSVYWYQQSLDQGLQFLIQYYNGEERAKGNILERFSAQQFPDLHSELNLSSLELGDSALYFCASSVLPGGGYEQYFGPGTRLTVT.

The V gene is TRBV2, the J gene TRBJ1-5; 9 bases fit TRBD1. J gave up 1 base and V 3 bases, and 10 bases lay outside the gene matches. The V gene's germline CDR1 is SNHLY and CDR2 FYNNEI. CDR3 size: 18 residues. In nucleotides, the CDR3 is TGTGCCAGCAGTGATCTCGGACAGGGGAGATTAAGCAATCAGCCCCAGCATTTT. Protein product: CASSDLGQGRLSNQPQHF.

This clone was observed a single time. V gene TRBV5-1 combines with J gene TRBJ2-2, with 7 positions matching TRBD1. The CDR3 is made up of 15 amino acids. With 2 bases clipped from V and 0 bases from J, the junction kept 1 base outside the gene matches. Germline CDR1 is SGHRS and CDR2 is YFSETQ. The CDR3 region has the DNA TGCGCCAGCAGCTTCGGACAGGCGAACACCGGGGAGCTGTTTTTT. This encodes CASSFGQANTGELFF.

The chain recombines TRBV6-2 or TRBV6-3 with TRBJ1-1; D call uncertain. The CDR3 runs 13 residues. Germline CDR1 reads MNHEY; CDR2 reads SVGEGT. V shed 1 base and J shed 1 base, with 4 bases lying between them. This CDR3 is CASSYLANTEAFF. DNA of the CDR3: TGTGCCAGCAGTTACTTAGCGAACACTGAAGCTTTCTTT.

The table lists this clone with a count of one. The same CDR3 also results from other DNA sequences found in this sample. The rearrangement uses TRBV18 and TRBJ1-1; no clear D gene. The CDR3 covers 13 residues. V lost 3 bases, J lost 0 bases, and 5 bases lay in between. Germline V gene lookup returns CDR1 KGHSH and CDR2 LQKENI. CDR3 nucleotides: TGTGCCAGCTCACCGAACATGAACACTGAAGCTTTCTTT. Translated, it gives CASSPNMNTEAFF.

This chain uses TRBV6-1 with TRBJ1-2, with a tentative D call TRBD1 (5 bases). Germline loops: CDR1 MNHNS, CDR2 SASEGT. Deletions cut 2 bases from V and 9 bases from J, with 10 bases between. There are 12 residues in the CDR3. The CDR3 DNA sequence: TGTGCCAGCAGTGAAAACCAGGGCCGCTACACCTTC. This encodes CASSENQGRYTF.

This clone was seen just once. In nucleotides, the CDR3 is TGTGCCAGCAGTGAAACAGGAGGCTTCTACGAGCAGTACTTC. Its protein product is CASSETGGFYEQYF. The V and J genes are TRBV2 and TRBJ2-7; D tentatively fits TRBD1 or TRBD2 (5 bases each). This CDR3 is 14 amino acids long. Germline CDR1 and CDR2: SNHLY and FYNNEI. V lost 2 bases to trimming and J lost 3 bases, with 11 bases between them.

This clone has just one count. V gene TRBV5-1 combines with J gene TRBJ2-2; D ambiguous. Per germline, CDR1 SGHRS and CDR2 YFSETQ. V was trimmed by 0 bases and J by 4 bases, leaving 13 bases between them. This CDR3 has 16 residues. The CDR3 DNA sequence: TGCGCCAGCAGCTTGGCGGGCCTCCGGACCACCGGGGAGCTGTTTTTT. It is translated as CASSLAGLRTTGELFF.

This clone has more than one count but fewer than ten. This chain uses TRBV9 with TRBJ2-7; no clear D gene. The CDR3 runs 10 residues. CDR1 and CDR2 from the germline V gene are SGDLS and YYNGEE. V gave up 8 bases and J gave up 0 bases, with 3 bases separating them. CDR3 sequence reads: CARPSYEQYF. CDR3 coding DNA: TGTGCCAGACCCTCCTACGAGCAGTACTTC. Together with reference TRBV9 and TRBJ2-7, the CDR3 gives the full variable domain: DSGVTQTPKHLITATGQRVTLRCSPRSGDLSVYWYQQSLDQGLQFLIQYYNGEERAKGNILERFSAQQFPDLHSELNLSSLELGDSALYFCARPSYEQYFGPGTRLTVT.

This clone appeared a single time. The chain has TRBV28 and TRBJ2-7; 13 bases agree with TRBD2. This CDR3 comprises 17 residues. The trim removed 4 bases at V and 6 bases at J, leaving 12 bases unmatched. Per germline, CDR1 MDHEN and CDR2 SYDVKM. This CDR3 reads CASSSRTTSGRASEQYF. CDR3 sequence (DNA): TGTGCCAGCAGTTCCCGAACCACTAGCGGGAGGGCCTCCGAGCAGTACTTC.

The J gene is TRBJ1-2, the V gene TRBV21-1; TRBD1, the table's D call, was not compared with the DNA. TRBV21-1 is deemed a pseudogene. CDR3 length: 12 residues. Here the CDR3 reads CASSKQDYGYTF. The CDR3 coding sequence is TGTGCCAGCAGCAAACAGGACTATGGCTACACCTTC.

The chain carries TRBV3-1 (or the pseudogene TRBV3-2) and TRBJ2-1; D remains unclear. V was shortened by 2 bases and J by 0 bases, with 14 bases between the two germline ends. Germline V CDR1 and CDR2: LGHDT, YNNKEL (reference sequence). The CDR3 runs to 17 residues. The CDR3: CASSQRQIKSSYNEQFF. The CDR3 nucleotides read TGTGCCAGCAGCCAAAGGCAAATCAAAAGCTCCTACAATGAGCAGTTCTTC.

For this clone: Other DNA variants within this sample encode the same CDR3. This chain joins TRBV28 and TRBJ2-7, with D unclear. CDR1 and CDR2 (germline): MDHEN, SYDVKM. CDR3 length: 11 amino acids. V lost 5 bases and J lost 3, with 5 bases in between. CDR3 in amino acids: CASSRRYEQYF. CDR3 DNA: TGTGCCAGCAGTCGGCGCTACGAGCAGTACTTC.

The V and J genes are TRBV7-2 and TRBJ1-1; no definite D call. The CDR3 totals 14 residues. From germline, CDR1 is SGHTA and CDR2 FQGNSA. Trimming removed 1 base at V and 1 base at J, with 7 bases between. The CDR3 DNA follows: TGTGCCAGCAGCTTAGATTTCTCGAACACTGAAGCTTTCTTT. The encoded protein is CASSLDFSNTEAFF.